These 25 T cell receptor beta chains share one sample of origin, sequenced in a study of cytomegalovirus exposure and HLA in healthy donors. The PCR ran on 60 Vbeta and 13 Jbeta primers. Some clones are missing from TCRdb's copy, which holds only in-frame ones; the method was immunoSEQ multiplex PCR. The sample records roughly 180,000 clones, around 80% being singletons. Sequencing used PBMCs. Receptors originate from a woman aged 25-40 years in good health and CMV-seronegative.

The rearrangement uses TRBV4-3 and TRBJ2-7, with TRBD1 identical over 9 bases. The junction had 6 bases not matched to a gene; V was cut back by 3 bases and J by 3 bases. The germline CDR1 and CDR2 sequences are LGHNA and YSLEER. CDR3 length equals 15 residues. The CDR3 reads CASSHSGQGVYEQYF. In DNA form, the CDR3 reads TGCGCCAGCAGCCATTCGGGACAGGGAGTCTACGAGCAGTACTTC.

This clone was observed a few times. The genes are TRBV5-8 and TRBJ2-3; 8 nucleotides agree with TRBD1. The CDR3 extends over 15 amino acids. CDR1 SGHTS and CDR2 YDEGEE come from the germline V gene. V lost 2 bases to trimming and J lost 5 bases; unmatched junction nucleotides: 7. CDR3 sequence: CASSFSGGGEDTQYF. CDR3 sequence (DNA): TGTGCCAGCAGCTTTTCAGGGGGCGGAGAAGATACGCAGTATTTT.

The chain employs TRBV5-1 and TRBJ2-3; 15 bases fit TRBD2. There are 17 residues in the CDR3. The germline V gene encodes CDR1 SGHRS and CDR2 YFSETQ. The J segment lost 4 bases and the V segment lost 0 bases, leaving 3 bases of the junction unmatched. CDR3 DNA: TGCGCCAGCAGCTTGGGGACTAGCGGGGGGGCGGCAGATACGCAGTATTTT. This codes for CASSLGTSGGAADTQYF.

V gene TRBV19 combines with J gene TRBJ2-7; 10 bases align to TRBD2. The CDR3 covers 13 residues. Germline CDR1 reads LNHDA; CDR2 reads SQIVND (reference sequence). J gave up 3 bases and V 6 bases, and 2 bases lay outside the gene matches. DNA for the CDR3: TGTGCCAGTAGAGCGGGGGGGAGCTACGAGCAGTACTTC. Its protein is CASRAGGSYEQYF.

This clone turned up a few times. V and J are TRBV19 and TRBJ1-6, with D perhaps matching TRBD1 (5 bases). The length of the CDR3 is 14 residues. The germline gives CDR1 LNHDA, CDR2 SQIVND (reference sequence). The chain's CDR3 is CPWERGLYNSPLHF. The CDR3 DNA reads TGTCCCTGGGAGAGGGGACTTTATAATTCACCCCTCCACTTT. Complete variable domain (other parts from reference TRBV19 and TRBJ1-6): DGGITQSPKYLFRKEGQNVTLSCEQNLNHDAMYWYRQDPGQGLRLIYYSQIVNDFQKGDIAEGYSVSREKKESFPLTVTSAQKNPTAFYLCPWERGLYNSPLHFGNGTRLTVT.

CDR3 residues: CASSIQGQGAQETQYF. The CDR3 DNA sequence: TGCGCCAGCAGCATCCAAGGACAGGGGGCGCAGGAGACCCAGTACTTC. The chain joins TRBV5-1 to TRBJ2-5; 11 bases map to TRBD1. The CDR3 totals 16 residues. J was trimmed by 5 bases and V by 4 bases; bases with no gene match: 10. Looked up from germline, CDR1 is SGHRS and CDR2 is YFSETQ.

The chain carries TRBV5-6 and TRBJ1-3; the match to TRBD1 covers 7 bases. Germline loops: CDR1 SGHDT, CDR2 YYEEEE. The CDR3 is made up of 15 amino acids. J gave up 1 base and V 0 bases, and 1 base lay outside the gene matches. CDR3 in amino acids: CASSLDRGSGNTIYF. The CDR3 bases are TGTGCCAGCAGCTTGGACAGGGGTTCTGGAAACACCATATATTTT. Together with reference TRBV5-6 and TRBJ1-3, the CDR3 gives the full variable domain: DAGVTQSPTHLIKTRGQQVTLRCSPKSGHDTVSWYQQALGQGPQFIFQYYEEEERQRGNFPDRFSGHQFPNYSSELNVNALLLGDSALYLCASSLDRGSGNTIYFGEGSWLTVV.

This chain links TRBV18 with TRBJ2-5, with D perhaps matching TRBD2 (6 bases). TRBJ2-7 matches the DNA end more closely, so the J call is doubtful. This CDR3 comprises 12 residues. CDR1 and CDR2 from the germline V gene are KGHSH and LQKENI. DNA for the CDR3: TGTGCCAGCTCATCGGAGGGGTACGAGCAGTACTTC. This translates into CASSSEGYEQYF.

The rearrangement joins TRBV7-6 to TRBJ2-7; D possibly corresponds to TRBD1 (7 bases). This CDR3 region has 17 residues. The germline CDR1 and CDR2 sequences are SGHVS and FNYEAQ. V was cut by 5 bases and J by 2 bases, with 22 bases left in between. CDR3 DNA sequence: TGTGCCAGCAGCCGGACCGCGGGTTCAGGGGGGACCTACGAGCAGTACTTC. Amino acid sequence: CASSRTAGSGGTYEQYF.

The V gene is TRBV5-1, the J gene TRBJ2-7; 9 nucleotides agree with TRBD1. This CDR3 spans 15 amino acids. Germline CDR1 SGHRS, CDR2 YFSETQ. V was pared by 4 bases and J by 6 bases, with 11 bases of the junction left unmatched. In nucleotides, the CDR3 is TGCGCCAGCAGCAGAGACGGGACAGGGATAGCCGAGCAGTACTTC. Translation: CASSRDGTGIAEQYF.

This clone was counted a single time. The CDR3 region has the DNA TGTGCCAGCAGCGAATCCGGGACAGCCTCCTACGAGCAGTACTTC. This translates into CASSESGTASYEQYF. The genes are TRBV7-2 and TRBJ2-7, with 7 bases matching TRBD1. This CDR3 contains 15 residues. The germline gives CDR1 SGHTA, CDR2 FQGNSA. V shed 5 bases and J 0 bases; nucleotides not matched to a gene: 7.

The chain links TRBV7-2 to TRBJ2-3; D unresolved. Trimming stripped 4 bases from V and 4 bases from J, with 6 bases between. The CDR3 consists of 12 residues. CDR1 and CDR2 from the germline V gene are SGHTA and FQGNSA. The CDR3 sequence: CASSSTPDTQYF. CDR3 coding DNA: TGTGCCAGCAGCTCGACACCAGATACGCAGTATTTT.

The J gene is TRBJ2-7, the V gene TRBV10-1; 8 bases are a match to TRBD2. The V gene end was trimmed by 0 bases and the J gene end by 0 bases; junction bases not matched to a gene: 4. The CDR3 is 16 residues long. Germline CDR1 reads WNHNN; CDR2 reads SYGVQD (reference sequence). The CDR3 DNA is TGCGCCAGCAGTGAGTCTCGCGGGGGGTTCTCCTACGAGCAGTACTTC. Translating it yields CASSESRGGFSYEQYF.

The V call is TRBV5-8, the J call TRBJ1-1; a weak D match, TRBD1 (5 bases). The V gene lost 4 bases and the J gene lost 11 bases, with 18 bases spanning the gap. Germline values: CDR1 SGHTS, CDR2 YDEGEE. The CDR3 sequence is 13 residues long. The CDR3 nucleotides read TGTGCCAGCAGCCATGGGGGACTTTGGGAGGCTTTCTTT. Its protein is CASSHGGLWEAFF.

CDR3 nucleotide sequence: TGTGCCAGCAGCTTCTATATTTGGAGCTCCTACAATGAGCAGTTCTTC. The encoded protein is CASSFYIWSSYNEQFF. The chain carries TRBV5-6 and TRBJ2-1; D is undetermined. Looked up from germline, CDR1 is SGHDT and CDR2 is YYEEEE. V was cut by 2 bases and J by 0 bases, with 12 bases left in between. The CDR3 is 16 residues long.

CDR3 sequence reads: CASSEYRGTANEKLFF. In DNA form, the CDR3 reads TGCGCCAGCAGTGAGTACCGGGGAACGGCTAATGAAAAACTGTTTTTT. J is TRBJ1-4 and V is TRBV10-2; D not resolved. Trimming took 1 base from V and 3 from J, leaving 12 bases between them. This CDR3 comprises 16 residues. The germline CDR1 and CDR2 sequences are WSHSY and SAAADI.

The chain has TRBV27 and TRBJ1-1; the D is unclear. The CDR3 consists of 14 residues. From germline, CDR1 is MNHEY and CDR2 SMNVEV (reference sequence). With 3 bases removed from V and 3 bases from J, the gap between germline ends came to 11 bases. CDR3 in amino acids: CASSFSGYDTEAFF. In DNA, the CDR3 is TGTGCCAGCAGTTTTTCGGGATACGACACTGAAGCTTTCTTT.

The chain has TRBV19 and TRBJ2-3, with TRBD1 as a possible D gene (5 bases). Germline CDR1 LNHDA, CDR2 SQIVND (reference sequence). This CDR3 spans 15 amino acids. V gave up 6 bases and J gave up 3 bases, with 16 bases separating them. The CDR3 loop reads CASRSPGLTTDTQYF. CDR3 coding DNA: TGTGCCAGTAGGTCCCCAGGGCTGACAACAGATACGCAGTATTTT. The full variable domain, rest sourced from reference TRBV19 and TRBJ2-3, is DGGITQSPKYLFRKEGQNVTLSCEQNLNHDAMYWYRQDPGQGLRLIYYSQIVNDFQKGDIAEGYSVSREKKESFPLTVTSAQKNPTAFYLCASRSPGLTTDTQYFGPGTRLTVL.

The chain couples TRBV6-5 to TRBJ1-6, with 7 bases matching TRBD1. Losses at the gene ends were 4 bases for V and 10 bases for J; bases not matched to a gene: 7. The CDR3 sequence is 14 residues long. Germline V lookup: CDR1 MNHEY, CDR2 SVGAGI. In DNA, the CDR3 is TGTGCCAGCAGTTCACAGGGGAGTATCTCACCCCTCCACTTT. This gives the protein CASSSQGSISPLHF.

The table lists this clone with a few counts. The chain combines TRBV6-5 with TRBJ2-2; D ambiguous. This CDR3 region has 15 residues. Trimming cost V 0 bases and J 4 bases, with 9 bases left between them. Germline V lookup: CDR1 MNHEY, CDR2 SVGAGI. CDR3 nucleotides: TGTGCCAGCAGTTACTCCCGGGTTCCCACCGGGGAGCTGTTTTTT. Its translation: CASSYSRVPTGELFF.

This clone was detected only once. This sequence joins TRBV5-1 and TRBJ1-2; 8 bases agree with TRBD1. Germline assignment: CDR1 SGHRS and CDR2 YFSETQ. The V and J ends lost 3 bases and 2 bases, in that order; junction bases with no gene match: 9. This CDR3 is built from 16 residues. The CDR3 here is CASSSGVRQGNYGYTF. CDR3 DNA sequence: TGCGCCAGCAGCTCGGGGGTACGACAGGGGAACTATGGCTACACCTTC.

The chain joins TRBV7-9 to TRBJ2-3; 12 bases align to TRBD2. The CDR3 has 16 amino acids. CDR1 SEHNR and CDR2 FQNEAQ come from the germline V gene (reference sequence). After removal of 2 bases from V and 1 base from J, the junction contained 1 base not matched to a gene. The CDR3 spells CASSLRLAGGTDTQYF. The DNA for the CDR3 is TGTGCCAGCAGCTTAAGACTAGCGGGGGGCACAGATACGCAGTATTTT. Looking up the rest from reference TRBV7-9 and TRBJ2-3 gives the full variable domain: DTGVSQNPRHKITKRGQNVTFRCDPISEHNRLYWYRQTLGQGPEFLTYFQNEAQLEKSRLLSDRFSAERPKGSFSTLEIQRTEQGDSAMYLCASSLRLAGGTDTQYFGPGTRLTVL.

The gene calls are TRBV29-1 and TRBJ1-6; D unresolved. The CDR3 spans 18 residues. Germline lookup yields CDR1 SQVTM and CDR2 ANQGSEA. Trimming removed 0 bases from V and 5 bases from J, with 20 bases in between. The CDR3 bases are TGCAGCGTTGAAGATCTACGGGAGGACGGGCTTGATAATTCACCCCTCCACTTT. Protein: CSVEDLREDGLDNSPLHF. Full variable domain (outside the CDR3, taken from reference TRBV29-1 and TRBJ1-6): SAVISQKPSRDICQRGTSLTIQCQVDSQVTMMFWYRQQPGQSLTLIATANQGSEATYESGFVIDKFPISRPNLTFSTLTVSNMSPEDSSIYLCSVEDLREDGLDNSPLHFGNGTRLTVT.

The chain recombines TRBV10-2 with TRBJ1-1, with 7 bases lining up with TRBD1. Looked up from germline, CDR1 is WSHSY and CDR2 is SAAADI. The CDR3 runs to 13 residues. The V and J ends lost 0 bases and 11 bases, in that order; junction bases with no gene match: 6. The CDR3 bases are TGCGCCAGCAGTGAGTCACCGACAGGGTTGGCTTTCTTT. Its protein product is CASSESPTGLAFF.

The rearrangement uses TRBV6-5 and TRBJ2-7; 7 bases are a match to TRBD1. J gave up 4 bases and V 0 bases, and 6 bases lay outside the gene matches. Germline V gene data show CDR1 as MNHEY and CDR2 as SVGAGI. The CDR3 runs to 15 residues. The CDR3 protein is CASSYSPGQRYEQYF. CDR3 nucleotide sequence: TGTGCCAGCAGTTACTCTCCGGGACAGCGTTACGAGCAGTACTTC.